The present TCR beta chain was sequenced within a study of read filtering for tumor transcriptome and immune sequencing. The wider study: R-ISS stage counts were under 10 for I, about 15 for II, 6 or 7 for III.

There are a few counts of this clonotype. Antigen specificity is unknown. The library was built from roughly 400 ng RNA with molecular barcoded adaptors for alpha/delta and beta/gamma chains. Using its own MiXCR run on the reads, TCRdb lists one record per CDR3 protein. The sample carries around 130,000 distinct CDR3 sequences, 10% to 15% recorded once. Study-wide results and limits: Compared with RNA-seq, IR-seq gave much higher clonotype depth and reliability.

The ends lost 6 bases at V and 5 bases at J; junction bases unmatched: 5. The germline gives CDR1 SNHLY, CDR2 FYNNEI. CDR3 length equals 13 residues. Sequencing was performed on a population of CD138-negative cells sorted from bone marrow. The receptor was derived from a donor at least 40 years old with multiple myeloma. This chain uses TRBV2 with TRBJ1-2; 8 positions agree with TRBD1. The CDR3 nucleotides read TGTGCCAGCAGCGAACAGGGGGAATATGGCTACACCTTC. It specifies CASSEQGEYGYTF.